The text below deals with one T cell receptor (beta chain). Its specific antigen is unknown. Base qualities are not at hand, and no much larger clone is one base apart. This sample is part of a study of CD8 T cells in acute hepatitis C reinfection (dated by TCRdb to about 2021). A note on the overall study: The study profiled the TCRbeta repertoire of CD8+ T cells specific for the HCV NS3-1073 epitope during acute infection and after viral clearance. Paired acute and follow-up samples were contributed by four of the spontaneous resolvers.

As encoded in the germline V gene (reference sequence), CDR1 is SEHNR while CDR2 is FQNEAQ. There are 12 amino acids in the CDR3, from cysteine to phenylalanine inclusive. Only the CDR3 DNA is retained, 36 bases long and in frame from the first base. V loses 0 bases of germline sequence and J loses 9 bases, and the interval between the two ends is 6 bases. Genomic DNA was extracted from FACS-sorted cells, and TCRbeta chain sequencing was performed through the commercial immunoSEQ service. Per the original workflow: Repertoire data were analyzed with ImmunoSEQ Analyzer software v3.0 and R v3.5.1. Only productive rearrangements were analyzed, because any sequences with stop codons or out-of-frame rearrangements were filtered out. Simpson diversity, Shannon entropy, CDR3 length and nucleotide addition metrics were supplied by the sequencing provider. Clonotypes were categorized by frequency as dominant, sub-dominant, low or lowest abundance, and clonotypes below 0.1% were excluded from most analyses. A CDR3 amino acid clonotype was called public when found in at least two subjects at a cumulative frequency of at least 0.5%. TCRdb stores this immuneACCESS table with in-frame sequences only. Part of the clones is absent; in the studies checked, under half of the shortfall reflects unresolved V genes, and no reason is known for the rest. That table is the source of V, J and clone size, and D and trimming were worked out from the DNA. For this sample the table gives fewer than 40,000 clones, of which 75% to 90% were detected only once. The leading ten clones occupy approximately 9.9% of the sample.

This specimen's time point label, interpreted: naive CD8 control sorted from an acute-time-point sample. Enrolled in the Montreal Hepatitis C Cohort (HEPCO) in Canada, the donors were people who inject drugs, and these donors were followed every 3 months. Acute primary HCV infection was defined as a positive HCV RNA or antibody test after a negative test within the previous 24 weeks. Cells were surface stained with CD3, CD8 and CD45RO antibodies, and an aqua fixable dye was used to exclude dead cells. Among the cohort members were under 10 spontaneous resolvers, with spontaneous resolution defined as HCV RNA clearance within 24 weeks. From thawed, previously cryostored peripheral blood mononuclear cells, CD8+ T cells were purified through negative selection performed by means of the MACS CD8+ T cell Isolation Kit. Cells were sorted on a BD FACSAria II cell sorter. Overall study results and their limits: It was rare for CDR3 sequences to be shared with other epitopes, and exact matching may have been limited by differing sequencing approaches. Chronically infected subjects had no follow-up repertoires because NS3-1073 specific cells were too rare to sort. Only the TCRbeta chain was sequenced in bulk, so alphabeta pairing of public clonotypes could not be determined. The NS3-1073 specific repertoires were highly diverse, and diversity did not differ significantly among acute resolver, follow-up resolver and acute chronic samples. Regardless of outcome, over 10 public clonotypes were found, and one public clonotype used V04-02/J02-02. All groups showed preferential use of the TRBV04 and TRBV06 gene families, a pattern that overrepresentation in the naive pool did not explain.

The chain couples TRBV7-9 to TRBJ2-1; no D gene can be assigned with confidence. The TCR was taken from a woman aged 18-29 years who spontaneously cleared hepatitis C infection. Source material: naive CD8+ T cells from PBMCs. The cell subset or site label on this specimen signifies: sorted total naive CD45RO-negative CD8+ T cells. In nucleotides, the sequence is TGTGCCAGCAGCTTAGCGCCCCCTGAGCAGTTCTTC. It encodes CASSLAPPEQFF.